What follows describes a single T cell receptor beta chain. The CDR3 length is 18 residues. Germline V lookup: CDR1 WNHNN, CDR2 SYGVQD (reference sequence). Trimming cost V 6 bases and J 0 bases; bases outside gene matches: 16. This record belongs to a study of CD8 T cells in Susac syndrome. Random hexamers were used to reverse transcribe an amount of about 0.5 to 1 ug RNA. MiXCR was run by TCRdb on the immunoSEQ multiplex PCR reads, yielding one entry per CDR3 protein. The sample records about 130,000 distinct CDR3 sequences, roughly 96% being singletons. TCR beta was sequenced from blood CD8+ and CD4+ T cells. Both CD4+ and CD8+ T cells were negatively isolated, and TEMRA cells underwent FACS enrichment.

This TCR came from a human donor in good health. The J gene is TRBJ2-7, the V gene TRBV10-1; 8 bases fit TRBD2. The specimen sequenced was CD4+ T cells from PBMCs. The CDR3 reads CASSSGTRNPWSSYEQYF. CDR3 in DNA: TGCGCCAGCAGCTCCGGGACTAGAAATCCTTGGAGCTCCTACGAGCAGTACTTC.